This TCR beta chain was profiled in a study of blood T cell repertoires in COVID-19. Looking at the study overall: COVID-19 samples from acute and convalescent phases originated in the United States, Italy and Spain. T cells, B-cell-depleted T cells, or PBMCs provided the cDNA or gDNA that served as material.

In the source study's methods: Nucleated cell counts were estimated from reference gene primer amplification. Method: immunoSEQ multiplex PCR; TCRdb's copy keeps in-frame clones and lacks some. That table gives V, J and clone size, and the DNA gave D and trimming. The sample includes 45,000 to 55,000 clones, about three quarters of them seen just once. Deletions cut 2 bases from V and 5 bases from J, with 3 bases between. Germline CDR1 is SGHRS and CDR2 is YFSETQ. This CDR3 is 11 amino acids long. This sequence joins TRBV5-1 and TRBJ2-3; D unresolved. The receptor was derived from a human donor with active or convalescent COVID-19. The donor label of this sample is uncertain. The source material was peripheral blood. CDR3 residues: CASSFGDTQYF. CDR3 nucleotides: TGCGCCAGCAGCTTCGGAGATACGCAGTATTTT.